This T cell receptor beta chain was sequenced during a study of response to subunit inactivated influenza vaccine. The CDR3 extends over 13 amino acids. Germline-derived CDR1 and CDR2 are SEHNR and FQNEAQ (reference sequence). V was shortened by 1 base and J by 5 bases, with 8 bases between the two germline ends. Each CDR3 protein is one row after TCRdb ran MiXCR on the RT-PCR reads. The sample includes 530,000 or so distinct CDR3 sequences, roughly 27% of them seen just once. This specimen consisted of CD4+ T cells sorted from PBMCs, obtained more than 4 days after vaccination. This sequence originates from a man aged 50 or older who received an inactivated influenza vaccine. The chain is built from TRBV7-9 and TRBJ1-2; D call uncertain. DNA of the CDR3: TGTGCCAGCAGCTTAGGGATAGGGTATGGCTACACCTTC. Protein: CASSLGIGYGYTF.